A selection of T cell receptor beta chains follows, all from one sample in a study of cytomegalovirus exposure and HLA in healthy donors. The assay was immunoSEQ multiplex PCR, and TCRdb's table has in-frame clones only and misses some. The repertoire consists of 100,000 to 150,000 clones, with 80% to 90% occurring once and the leading ten covering about 3.5%. The sample was PBMCs. Source of these receptors: a middle-aged woman in good health and CMV-seropositive. CDR3s include the opening cysteine and the closing phenylalanine or tryptophan. Fields, in order: V gene, D gene, J gene, CDR3 length, clone size, CDR3 DNA, CDR3 protein. D genes are given only for firm matches. The listing skips clone size in some rows; elsewhere it reads once, few, many or a size class.

TRBV9	TRBD1	TRBJ2-2	16	.	TGTGCCAGCAGCGTAGCCGGGACAGGGGAGTTCGGGGAGCTGTTTTTT	CASSVAGTGEFGELFF
TRBV28	.	TRBJ2-3	14	.	TGTGCCAGCAGTTTCCGGACTACCACAGATACGCAGTATTTT	CASSFRTTTDTQYF
TRBV7-2	TRBD1	TRBJ2-5	15	.	TGTGCCAGCAGCCCGAGTCCCAGGGGGCAGGAGACCCAGTACTTC	CASSPSPRGQETQYF
TRBV6-5	.	TRBJ1-2	15	.	TGTGCCAGCATAAAAGCCTGGACAGCTAACTATGGCTACACCTTC	CASIKAWTANYGYTF
TRBV6-5	TRBD2	TRBJ2-5	14	.	TGTGCCAGCAGCGTAGCGGGAGGGTTAGAGACCCAGTACTTC	CASSVAGGLETQYF
TRBV7-9	TRBD2	TRBJ2-3	13	.	TGTGCCAGCCGGGAGGGGCCCACAGATACGCAGTATTTT	CASREGPTDTQYF
TRBV15	.	TRBJ2-7	14	few	TGTGCCACCGGAACCGGGACTGCTACCTACGAGCAGTACTTC	CATGTGTATYEQYF
TRBV27	.	TRBJ2-7	12	.	TGTGCCAGCAGCCCTACTACGTCCGAGCAGTACTTC	CASSPTTSEQYF
TRBV10-2	.	TRBJ2-1	14	.	TGCGCCAGCACCAGTAGCGGCACCTACAATGAGCAGTTCTTC	CASTSSGTYNEQFF
TRBV14	.	TRBJ2-3	17	.	TGTGCCAGCAGCCAAGATCGGGAGCGGACACCCACAGATACGCAGTATTTT	CASSQDRERTPTDTQYF
TRBV5-1	TRBD2	TRBJ2-1	14	.	TGCGCCAGCAGCTCGGGACTAGACAACAATGAGCAGTTCTTC	CASSSGLDNNEQFF
TRBV15	TRBD1	TRBJ2-1	13	.	TGTGCCACCAGCAGAATGACAGGGGTTGAGCAGTTCTTC	CATSRMTGVEQFF
TRBV10-1	.	TRBJ1-1	15	.	TGCGCCAGCAGTGAGTCTGCAGGGATCGGAACTGAAGCTTTCTTT	CASSESAGIGTEAFF
TRBV19	TRBD1	TRBJ2-3	13	.	TGTGCCAGTTCGGGACAGGGGTCAGATACGCAGTATTTT	CASSGQGSDTQYF
TRBV19	.	TRBJ1-3	15	.	TGTGCCAGTAGTCCGCAGGCGTTCTCTGGAAACACCATATATTTT	CASSPQAFSGNTIYF
TRBV27	.	TRBJ2-7	14	once	TGTGCCAGCAGAGCAGGGGCCCTTGTGGGGGAGCAGTACTTC	CASRAGALVGEQYF
TRBV7-9	TRBD2	TRBJ2-1	16	.	TGTGCCAGCAGCTTAGTCGTAGCGGGCTCCTACAATGAGCAGTTCTTC	CASSLVVAGSYNEQFF
TRBV30	TRBD1	TRBJ1-6	13	.	TGTGCCTGGAGGGGACAGGGGCGGTCACCCCTCCACTTT	CAWRGQGRSPLHF
TRBV11-2	TRBD2	TRBJ2-7	18	.	TGTGCCAGCAGCTTAGGGCCCACTAGCTCAGCGGGGGTCTACGAGCAGTACTTC	CASSLGPTSSAGVYEQYF
TRBV28	.	TRBJ2-7	15	.	TGTGCCAGCAGCCACCGACTGGGGGGATCCTACGAGCAGTACTTC	CASSHRLGGSYEQYF
TRBV19	.	TRBJ1-6	13	.	TGTGCCACGACTCGGACAGAAAATTCACCCCTCCACTTT	CATTRTENSPLHF
TRBV5-8	.	TRBJ1-3	15	.	TGTGCCAGCACCCAATTCGGTAACTCTGGAAACACCATATATTTT	CASTQFGNSGNTIYF
TRBV12-5	.	TRBJ2-1	15	.	TGTGCTAGTGGTTCAGGGGCTAGCGGATACAATGAGCAGTTCTTC	CASGSGASGYNEQFF
TRBV14	.	TRBJ2-7	13	once	TGTGCCAGCAGCCAATTTTCAGCCTACGAGCAGTACTTC	CASSQFSAYEQYF
TRBV5-6	TRBD2	TRBJ2-1	15	.	TGTGCCAGCAGCGCTAGACTAGCGACCTACAATGAGCAGTTCTTC	CASSARLATYNEQFF
TRBV5-4	TRBD2	TRBJ2-1	15	.	TGTGCCAGCAGCCGGACTAGCGGGATACCAAATGAGCAGTTCTTC	CASSRTSGIPNEQFF
TRBV19	TRBD1	TRBJ1-5	16	.	TGTGCCAGTAGTATCGGAACGGGACAGGGTATCCAGCCCCAGCATTTT	CASSIGTGQGIQPQHF
TRBV27	TRBD1	TRBJ1-1	12	.	TGTGCCAGCGGCCGGGACAGCACTGAAGCTTTCTTT	CASGRDSTEAFF
TRBV6-1	.	TRBJ1-1	14	.	TGTGCCAGCAGTGAGAGGGGGAAGAACACTGAAGCTTTCTTT	CASSERGKNTEAFF
TRBV9	TRBD2	TRBJ2-1	16	.	TGTGCCAGCGGCTCAACTAGCGGGAGCACCTACAATGAGCAGTTCTTC	CASGSTSGSTYNEQFF
TRBV28	.	TRBJ2-2	16	.	TGTGCCGGAAAAAGAGCGTCCTCGTTAAACACCGGGGAGCTGTTTTTT	CAGKRASSLNTGELFF